Below are 27 T cell receptor beta chains sequenced from a single sample in a study of resident and recirculating memory T cells in vitiligo. Method: immunoSEQ multiplex PCR; TCRdb's copy keeps in-frame clones and lacks some. The sample records around 70,000 clones, more than 85% being singletons. The sequencing input was blood. The receptors come from a male donor with vitiligo.

The table lists this clone with a count of one. V and J are TRBV5-8 and TRBJ1-5; D is perhaps TRBD1 (6 bases). Deletions cut 4 bases from V and 0 bases from J, with 14 bases between. The CDR3 totals 16 residues. The germline V gene has CDR1 SGHTS and CDR2 YDEGEE. The CDR3 DNA reads as TGTGCCAGCAGCAGAGGACAGATCAATAGCAATCAGCCCCAGCATTTT. This sequence encodes CASSRGQINSNQPQHF. The complete variable domain, with remaining parts taken from reference TRBV5-8 and TRBJ1-5, reads EAGVTQSPTHLIKTRGQQATLRCSPISGHTSVYWYQQALGLGLQFLLWYDEGEERNRGNFPPRFSGRQFPNYSSELNVNALELEDSALYLCASSRGQINSNQPQHFGDGTRLSIL.

This clone was detected only once. The chain is built from TRBV5-4 and TRBJ2-7; TRBD2 matches at 8 bases. The junction had 11 bases not matched to a gene; V was cut back by 4 bases and J by 2 bases. Germline CDR1 SGHNT, CDR2 YYREEE (reference sequence). CDR3 size: 16 residues. As DNA, the CDR3 is TGTGCCAGCAGCCCCGTCTGGCGGGGGGACACCTACGAGCAGTACTTC. It specifies CASSPVWRGDTYEQYF.

The rearrangement links TRBV20-1 to TRBJ1-2, with 7 bases aligning to TRBD1. Germline-derived CDR1 and CDR2 are DFQATT and SNEGSKA (reference sequence). The CDR3 runs 11 residues. This chain's CDR3 is CRVEGARGYTF. CDR3 DNA: TGCAGAGTGGAGGGGGCGAGGGGCTACACCTTC.

This chain links TRBV7-2 with TRBJ2-3; a weak D match, TRBD2 (6 bases). Germline V gives CDR1 SGHTA, CDR2 FQGNSA. Trimming left V 4 bases short and J 0 bases short, with 8 bases between. The CDR3 consists of 14 residues. The DNA of the CDR3 is TGTGCCAGCAGCTCCGGGACTAGCACAGATACGCAGTATTTT. It codes for CASSSGTSTDTQYF.

The rearrangement links TRBV6-5 to TRBJ1-1; no definite D call. The V end lost 4 bases, the J end lost 3 bases, and 3 bases lay between the germline ends. CDR1 is MNHEY, CDR2 SVGAGI, per germline. The CDR3 loop spans 11 amino acids. CDR3 coding DNA: TGTGCCAGCAGTTCGGACACTGAAGCTTTCTTT. It translates to CASSSDTEAFF.

This chain joins TRBV2 and TRBJ2-3; D is undetermined. CDR1 SNHLY and CDR2 FYNNEI come from the germline V gene. Between the trimmed V and J ends, which lost 2 bases and 4 bases, there was a span of 4 bases. This CDR3 comprises 12 residues. CDR3 loop: CASSERADTQYF. DNA of the CDR3: TGTGCCAGCAGTGAACGGGCAGATACGCAGTATTTT.

The gene calls are TRBV6-5 and TRBJ2-1, with 8 nucleotides matching TRBD2. After removal of 5 bases from V and 10 bases from J, the junction contained 10 bases not matched to a gene. The CDR3 spans 14 residues. CDR1 MNHEY and CDR2 SVGAGI come from the germline V gene. This CDR3 is CASSPSLAGTEQFF. The DNA for the CDR3 is TGTGCCAGCAGTCCTTCCTTAGCGGGGACCGAGCAGTTCTTC.

The rearrangement uses TRBV5-1 and TRBJ2-7, with TRBD1 identical over 8 bases. CDR3 length: 15 amino acids. CDR1 SGHRS and CDR2 YFSETQ come from the germline V gene. J gave up 3 bases and V 0 bases, and 5 bases lay outside the gene matches. This chain's CDR3 is CASSLEPGTGYEQYF. The CDR3 DNA reads as TGCGCCAGCAGCTTGGAACCGGGGACAGGCTACGAGCAGTACTTC.

V gene TRBV28 combines with J gene TRBJ1-6; D gene ambiguous. Germline V CDR1 and CDR2: MDHEN, SYDVKM. The CDR3 runs 16 residues. The ends were cut back, 3 bases at V and 0 bases at J, with 9 bases in the middle. CDR3 sequence (DNA): TGTGCCAGCAGTTTTCACGAGAGCTCCTATAATTCACCCCTCCACTTT. It codes for CASSFHESSYNSPLHF.

The chain recombines TRBV6-5 with TRBJ1-2; D not resolved. The germline CDR1 and CDR2 sequences are MNHEY and SVGAGI. This CDR3 is 13 amino acids long. V was cut by 2 bases and J by 3 bases, with 7 bases left in between. The CDR3: CASSYQDYYGYTF. The DNA for the CDR3 is TGTGCCAGCAGTTACCAGGATTACTATGGCTACACCTTC.

V is TRBV18 and J is TRBJ1-2; D is unclear. Trimming took 5 bases from V and 0 from J, leaving 7 bases between them. The CDR3 is 13 residues long. Germline V gene sequence: CDR1 KGHSH, CDR2 LQKENI. The CDR3 reads CASSIRANYGYTF. For the CDR3, the DNA is TGTGCCAGCTCAATTCGGGCTAACTATGGCTACACCTTC.

The CDR3 DNA reads TGTGCCAGCAGCCGCGGACAGACAAATGAAAAACTGTTTTTT. Protein product: CASSRGQTNEKLFF. The rearrangement joins TRBV7-9 to TRBJ1-4; possibly TRBD1 for D (6 bases). V lost 5 bases and J lost 5, with 12 bases in between. CDR3 size: 14 residues. Germline V gives CDR1 SEHNR, CDR2 FQNEAQ (reference sequence).

The chain uses TRBV5-4 and TRBJ1-1; TRBD1 matches 9 bases. CDR3 length equals 15 residues. V lost 3 bases, J lost 8 bases, and 11 bases stayed unmatched. Germline CDR1 is SGHNT and CDR2 is YYREEE (reference sequence). CDR3 protein: CASSSMTGGYKEAFF. CDR3 in DNA: TGTGCCAGCAGCTCAATGACAGGGGGGTATAAGGAAGCTTTCTTT.

This clone showed up just once. V gene TRBV29-1 combines with J gene TRBJ1-2; 11 nucleotides line up with TRBD1. The CDR3 is 14 residues long. Germline assignment: CDR1 SQVTM and CDR2 ANQGSEA. With 8 bases clipped from V and 6 bases from J, the junction kept 11 bases outside the gene matches. The CDR3 loop is CSYTGQGAGNGYTF. The CDR3 DNA is TGCAGCTACACAGGACAGGGGGCGGGAAATGGCTACACCTTC.

This clone is a singleton in its sample. This sequence joins TRBV11-2 and TRBJ1-1; TRBD1 aligns across 9 bases. After removal of 5 bases from V and 6 bases from J, the junction contained 13 bases not matched to a gene. The CDR3 extends over 16 amino acids. Germline CDR1 reads SGHAT; CDR2 reads FQNNGV. The CDR3 here is CASSRAGTGSISEAFF. Written as DNA, the CDR3 is TGTGCCAGCAGCAGGGCCGGGACAGGGAGTATTTCTGAAGCTTTCTTT.

The chain carries TRBV4-1 and TRBJ2-5; possible D gene TRBD2, 6 bases. The CDR3 sequence is 13 residues long. Trimming left V 4 bases short and J 5 bases short, with 11 bases between. Germline assignment: CDR1 MGHRA and CDR2 YSYEKL. CDR3 sequence: CASSLSRGETQYF. The CDR3 nucleotides are TGCGCCAGCAGCCTAAGTCGGGGGGAGACCCAGTACTTC.

The chain is built from TRBV5-1 and TRBJ2-3, with 7 nucleotides matching TRBD1. V shed 4 bases and J 1 base; nucleotides not matched to a gene: 6. This CDR3 is built from 15 residues. CDR1 is SGHRS, CDR2 YFSETQ, per germline. In DNA, the CDR3 is TGCGCCAGCAGCCCCCGGGACAGTCGCACAGATACGCAGTATTTT. Translated, it gives CASSPRDSRTDTQYF.

This clone has only a few counts. The chain is built from TRBV4-3 and TRBJ1-1, with TRBD1 matching 7 bases. Germline CDR1 and CDR2: LGHNA and YSLEER. After removal of 3 bases from V and 2 bases from J, the junction contained 3 bases not matched to a gene. This CDR3 is 14 amino acids long. In nucleotides, the CDR3 is TGCGCCAGCAGCCACCGGGACAGAAACACTGAAGCTTTCTTT. Protein product: CASSHRDRNTEAFF.

The genes are TRBV25-1 and TRBJ2-7; perhaps TRBD2 as D (7 bases). Trimming took off 2 bases at V and 6 bases at J, with 14 bases between the two ends. This CDR3 comprises 14 residues. Germline CDR1 is MGHDK and CDR2 is SYGVNS. The CDR3 bases are TGTGCCAGCAGTGAAATAGGGGGGGGGCTCGAGCAGTACTTC. Protein: CASSEIGGGLEQYF.

V usage is TRBV7-3 and J usage is TRBJ2-1; D perhaps matches TRBD1 (5 bases). The CDR3 is made up of 15 amino acids. Germline CDR1 SGHTA, CDR2 FQGTGA. V shed 5 bases and J shed 6 bases, with 17 bases lying between them. The CDR3: CASSLPGRGGNEQFF. CDR3 sequence (DNA): TGTGCCAGCAGCCTGCCTGGTAGGGGCGGCAATGAGCAGTTCTTC.

The chain is built from TRBV11-2 and TRBJ2-3; 10 bases map to TRBD2. Losses at the gene ends were 4 bases for V and 4 bases for J; bases not matched to a gene: 5. This CDR3 spans 15 amino acids. Germline CDR1 reads SGHAT; CDR2 reads FQNNGV. The CDR3, as DNA: TGTGCCAGCAGCTACGGACTAGCGGTCGCAGATACGCAGTATTTT. The encoded protein is CASSYGLAVADTQYF.

In DNA, the CDR3 is TGTGCCAGCAACGACAGGTTACGGAACACTGAAGCTTTCTTT. Its protein product is CASNDRLRNTEAFF. The chain links TRBV6-1 to TRBJ1-1, with D possibly matching TRBD1 (6 bases). Trimming removed 7 bases at V and 1 base at J, with 13 bases between. In germline, CDR1 is MNHNS, CDR2 SASEGT. The CDR3 is made up of 14 amino acids.

This clone appeared a single time. The V and J genes are TRBV28 and TRBJ1-1; D is ambiguous. Trimming took off 6 bases at V and 0 bases at J, with 5 bases between the two ends. CDR3 size: 12 residues. The V gene's germline CDR1 is MDHEN and CDR2 SYDVKM. CDR3 nucleotides: TGTGCCAGCAGCCCCTTGAACACTGAAGCTTTCTTT. It codes for CASSPLNTEAFF.

This clone has a handful of counts. V usage is TRBV6-5 and J usage is TRBJ2-5; the match to TRBD1 covers 7 bases. The CDR3 runs 14 residues. V gave up 5 bases and J gave up 5 bases; unmatched junction bases: 8. Looked up from germline, CDR1 is MNHEY and CDR2 is SVGAGI. CDR3 sequence (DNA): TGTGCCAGCAGTCCCCTGTTAGGGGGCGAGACCCAGTACTTC. Translated, it gives CASSPLLGGETQYF.

This clone was picked up a small number of times. V usage is TRBV6-6 and J usage is TRBJ1-1, with D uncertain. Germline loops: CDR1 MNHNY, CDR2 SVGAGI (reference sequence). V lost 6 bases, J lost 1 base, and 9 bases lay in between. This CDR3 region has 13 residues. CDR3 region: CASRRTANTEAFF. The DNA for the CDR3 is TGTGCCAGCAGACGTACAGCGAACACTGAAGCTTTCTTT.

The chain couples TRBV7-6 to TRBJ2-3; 11 bases are a match to TRBD2. Germline loops: CDR1 SGHVS, CDR2 FNYEAQ. Trimming at V came to 5 bases and at J to 4 bases, leaving 8 bases not matched to a gene. CDR3 length equals 16 residues. This CDR3 is CASSQILSGGADTQYF. The CDR3 nucleotides read TGTGCCAGCAGCCAAATCCTTAGCGGGGGGGCAGATACGCAGTATTTT.

V usage is TRBV7-2 and J usage is TRBJ2-3; maybe TRBD1 (7 bases). CDR3 size: 15 residues. Trimming removed 2 bases at V and 5 bases at J, with 14 bases between. From germline, CDR1 is SGHTA and CDR2 FQGNSA. CDR3 protein: CASSLIQGGEDTQYF. In DNA form, the CDR3 reads TGTGCCAGCAGCTTAATCCAGGGGGGTGAAGATACGCAGTATTTT.